This TCR beta chain was sequenced during a study of Ad26.COV2.S vaccination and SARS-CoV-2 variants. The overall study: Intramuscularly, Ad26.COV2.S was given either once or twice, 56 days apart.

Regarding treatment: roughly 20 received Ad26.COV2.S at low or high dose, single or two shots; several received placebo; per-sample allocation not given. Day 63 after the first vaccine or placebo injection was the time point for sampling. The germline gives CDR1 SGDLS, CDR2 YYNGEE. The CDR3 runs 16 residues. V was shortened by 0 bases and J by 4 bases, with 14 bases between the two germline ends. Method: immunoSEQ multiplex PCR; TCRdb's copy keeps in-frame clones and lacks some. The sample lists over 450,000 clones, 80% to 90% occurring once. Sample: peripheral blood, taken in a trial of Ad26.COV2.S vaccine versus placebo. The chain uses TRBV9 and TRBJ1-3, with D perhaps TRBD1 (5 bases). This receptor was taken from a person between 18 and 59 years old who received the Ad26.COV2.S COVID-19 vaccine or a placebo. The CDR3 is CASSVGGGTGGNTIYF. The CDR3 region has the DNA TGTGCCAGCAGCGTAGGTGGGGGAACGGGCGGAAACACCATATATTTT. Using reference TRBV9 and TRBJ1-3 for the parts outside the CDR3, the full variable domain is DSGVTQTPKHLITATGQRVTLRCSPRSGDLSVYWYQQSLDQGLQFLIQYYNGEERAKGNILERFSAQQFPDLHSELNLSSLELGDSALYFCASSVGGGTGGNTIYFGEGSWLTVV.